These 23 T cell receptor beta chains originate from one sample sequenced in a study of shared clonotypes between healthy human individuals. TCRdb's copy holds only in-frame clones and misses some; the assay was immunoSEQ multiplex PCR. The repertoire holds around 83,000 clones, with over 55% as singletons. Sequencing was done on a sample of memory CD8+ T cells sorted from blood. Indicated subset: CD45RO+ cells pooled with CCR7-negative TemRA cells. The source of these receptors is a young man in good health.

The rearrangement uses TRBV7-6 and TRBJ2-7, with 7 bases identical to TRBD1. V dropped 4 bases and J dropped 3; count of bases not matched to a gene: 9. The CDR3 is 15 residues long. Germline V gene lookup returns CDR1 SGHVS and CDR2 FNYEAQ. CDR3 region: CASSSRGQSFYEQYF. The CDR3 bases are TGTGCCAGCAGCTCACGGGGACAGAGCTTCTACGAGCAGTACTTC.

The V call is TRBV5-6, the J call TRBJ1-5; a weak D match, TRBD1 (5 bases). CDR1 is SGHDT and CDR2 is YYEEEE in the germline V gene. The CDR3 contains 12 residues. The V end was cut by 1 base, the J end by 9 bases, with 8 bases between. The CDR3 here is CASSLSTGPQHF. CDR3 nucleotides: TGTGCCAGCAGCTTGTCAACAGGGCCCCAGCATTTT. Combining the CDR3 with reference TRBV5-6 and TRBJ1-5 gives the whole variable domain DAGVTQSPTHLIKTRGQQVTLRCSPKSGHDTVSWYQQALGQGPQFIFQYYEEEERQRGNFPDRFSGHQFPNYSSELNVNALLLGDSALYLCASSLSTGPQHFGDGTRLSIL.

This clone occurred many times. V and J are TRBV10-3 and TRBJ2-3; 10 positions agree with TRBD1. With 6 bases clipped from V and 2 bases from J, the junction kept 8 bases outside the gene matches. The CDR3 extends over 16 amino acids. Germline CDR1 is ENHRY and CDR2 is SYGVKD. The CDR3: CAISPGQGVDTDTQYF. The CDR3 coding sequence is TGTGCCATCAGCCCCGGACAGGGGGTGGACACAGATACGCAGTATTTT.

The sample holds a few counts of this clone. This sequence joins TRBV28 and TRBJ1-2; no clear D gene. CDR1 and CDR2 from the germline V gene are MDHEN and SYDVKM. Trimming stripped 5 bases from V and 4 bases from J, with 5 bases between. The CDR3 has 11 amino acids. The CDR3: CASSVSYGYTF. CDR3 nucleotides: TGTGCCAGCAGTGTAAGCTATGGCTACACCTTC.

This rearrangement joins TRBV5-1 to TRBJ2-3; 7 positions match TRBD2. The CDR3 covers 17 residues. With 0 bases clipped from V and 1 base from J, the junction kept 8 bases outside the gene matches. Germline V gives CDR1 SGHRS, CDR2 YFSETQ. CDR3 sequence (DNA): TGCGCCAGCAGCTTGGCGGCCGGGGCGGGGGGCACAGATACGCAGTATTTT. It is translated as CASSLAAGAGGTDTQYF. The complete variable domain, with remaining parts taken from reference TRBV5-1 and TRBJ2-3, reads KAGVTQTPRYLIKTRGQQVTLSCSPISGHRSVSWYQQTPGQGLQFLFEYFSETQRNKGNFPGRFSGRQFSNSRSEMNVSTLELGDSALYLCASSLAAGAGGTDTQYFGPGTRLTVL.

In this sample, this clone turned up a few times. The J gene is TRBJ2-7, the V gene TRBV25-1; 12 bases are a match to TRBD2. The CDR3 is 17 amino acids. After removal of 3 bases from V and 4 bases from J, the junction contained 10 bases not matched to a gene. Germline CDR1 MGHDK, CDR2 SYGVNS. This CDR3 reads CASSDPKTSGSSYEQYF. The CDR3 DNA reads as TGTGCCAGCAGTGACCCCAAGACTAGCGGGAGTAGTTACGAGCAGTACTTC.

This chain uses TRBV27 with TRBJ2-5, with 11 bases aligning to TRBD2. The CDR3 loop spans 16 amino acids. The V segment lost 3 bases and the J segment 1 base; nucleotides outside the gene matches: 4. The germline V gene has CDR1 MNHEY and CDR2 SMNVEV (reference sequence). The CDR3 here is CASSFLAGGLQETQYF. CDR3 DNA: TGTGCCAGCAGTTTTCTAGCGGGAGGTCTCCAAGAGACCCAGTACTTC.

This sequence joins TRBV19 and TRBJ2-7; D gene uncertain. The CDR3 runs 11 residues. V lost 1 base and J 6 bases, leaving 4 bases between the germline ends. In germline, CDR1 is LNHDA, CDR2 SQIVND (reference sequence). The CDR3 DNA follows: TGTGCCAGTAGTATAGGTTTCGAGCAGTACTTC. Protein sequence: CASSIGFEQYF.

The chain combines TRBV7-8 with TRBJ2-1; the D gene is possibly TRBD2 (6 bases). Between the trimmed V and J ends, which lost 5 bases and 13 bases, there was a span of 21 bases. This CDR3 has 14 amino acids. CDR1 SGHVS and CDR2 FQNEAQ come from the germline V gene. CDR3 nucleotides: TGTGCCAGCAGCCAAGAGCGGGTTAGGTGGTCTCAGTTCTTC. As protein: CASSQERVRWSQFF.

This chain's CDR3 is CASSLSLASGPIYGYTF. CDR3 DNA sequence: TGTGCCAGCAGCTTAAGCTTAGCCTCCGGGCCGATCTATGGCTACACCTTC. The V gene is TRBV7-2, the J gene TRBJ1-2; D remains ambiguous. The CDR3 is 17 amino acids. The germline V gene has CDR1 SGHTA and CDR2 FQGNSA. Trimming left V 2 bases short and J 4 bases short, with 20 bases between.

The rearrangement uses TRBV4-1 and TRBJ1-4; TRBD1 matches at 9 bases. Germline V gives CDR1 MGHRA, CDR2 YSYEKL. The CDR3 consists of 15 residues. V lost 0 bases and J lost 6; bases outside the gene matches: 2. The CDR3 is CASSQEQGAHEKLFF. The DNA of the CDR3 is TGCGCCAGCAGCCAAGAACAGGGGGCGCATGAAAAACTGTTTTTT.

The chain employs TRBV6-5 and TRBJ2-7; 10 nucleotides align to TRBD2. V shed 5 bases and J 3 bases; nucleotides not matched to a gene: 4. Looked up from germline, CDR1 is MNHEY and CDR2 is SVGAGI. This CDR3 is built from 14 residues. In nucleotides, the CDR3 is TGTGCCAGCAGTCTCGGGACTAGCGTCTACGAGCAGTACTTC. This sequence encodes CASSLGTSVYEQYF.

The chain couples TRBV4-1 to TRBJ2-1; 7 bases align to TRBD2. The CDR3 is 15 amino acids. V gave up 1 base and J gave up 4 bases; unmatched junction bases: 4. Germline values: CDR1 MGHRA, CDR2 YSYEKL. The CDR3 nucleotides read TGCGCCAGCAGCCAAGGGGGGGAGGGGTACAATGAGCAGTTCTTC. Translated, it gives CASSQGGEGYNEQFF.

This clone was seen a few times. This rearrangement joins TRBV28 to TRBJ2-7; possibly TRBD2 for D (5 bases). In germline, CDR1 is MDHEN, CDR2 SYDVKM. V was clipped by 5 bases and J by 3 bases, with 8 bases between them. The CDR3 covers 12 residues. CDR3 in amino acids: CASSPTNYEQYF. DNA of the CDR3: TGTGCCAGCAGTCCGACTAACTACGAGCAGTACTTC.

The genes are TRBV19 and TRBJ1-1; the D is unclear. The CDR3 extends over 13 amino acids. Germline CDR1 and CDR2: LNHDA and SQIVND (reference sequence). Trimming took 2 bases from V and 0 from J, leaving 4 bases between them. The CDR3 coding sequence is TGTGCCAGTAGTATAAATGTGAACACTGAAGCTTTCTTT. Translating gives CASSINVNTEAFF.

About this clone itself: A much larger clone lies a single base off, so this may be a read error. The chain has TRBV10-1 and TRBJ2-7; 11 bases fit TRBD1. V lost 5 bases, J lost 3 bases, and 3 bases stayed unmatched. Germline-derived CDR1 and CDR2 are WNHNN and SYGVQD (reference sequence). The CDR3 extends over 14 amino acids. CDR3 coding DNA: TGCGCCAGCAGTCCCGGGACAGGGGGCTACGAGCAGTACTTC. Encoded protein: CASSPGTGGYEQYF.

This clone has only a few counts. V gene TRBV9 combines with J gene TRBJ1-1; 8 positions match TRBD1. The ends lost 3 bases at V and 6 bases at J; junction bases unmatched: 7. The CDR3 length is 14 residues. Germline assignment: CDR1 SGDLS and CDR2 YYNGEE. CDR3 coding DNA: TGTGCCAGCAGCGCCCGACAGGGGTCAGCTGAAGCTTTCTTT. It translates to CASSARQGSAEAFF. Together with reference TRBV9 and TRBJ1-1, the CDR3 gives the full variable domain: DSGVTQTPKHLITATGQRVTLRCSPRSGDLSVYWYQQSLDQGLQFLIQYYNGEERAKGNILERFSAQQFPDLHSELNLSSLELGDSALYFCASSARQGSAEAFFGQGTRLTVV.

CDR3 nucleotides: TGTGCCAGCAGCTTAGGGCAGGGGGACACCGGGGAGCTGTTTTTT. It translates to CASSLGQGDTGELFF. This chain connects TRBV7-9 to TRBJ2-2; 7 bases are a match to TRBD1. V shed 1 base, J shed 3 bases, and the junction held 2 bases outside the gene matches. CDR1 and CDR2 from the germline V gene are SEHNR and FQNEAQ (reference sequence). CDR3 size: 15 residues.

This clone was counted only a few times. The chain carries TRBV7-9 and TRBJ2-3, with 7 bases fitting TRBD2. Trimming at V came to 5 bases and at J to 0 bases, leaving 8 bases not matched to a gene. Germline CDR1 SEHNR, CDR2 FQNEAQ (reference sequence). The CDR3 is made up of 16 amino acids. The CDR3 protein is CASSQLATPSTDTQYF. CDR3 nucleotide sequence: TGTGCCAGCAGCCAACTAGCGACTCCTAGCACAGATACGCAGTATTTT.

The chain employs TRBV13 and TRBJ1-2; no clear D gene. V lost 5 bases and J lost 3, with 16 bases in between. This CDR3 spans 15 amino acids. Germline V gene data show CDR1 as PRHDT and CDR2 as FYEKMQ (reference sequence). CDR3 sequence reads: CASSQVISGDYGYTF. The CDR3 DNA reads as TGTGCCAGCAGCCAGGTCATTAGCGGGGACTATGGCTACACCTTC.

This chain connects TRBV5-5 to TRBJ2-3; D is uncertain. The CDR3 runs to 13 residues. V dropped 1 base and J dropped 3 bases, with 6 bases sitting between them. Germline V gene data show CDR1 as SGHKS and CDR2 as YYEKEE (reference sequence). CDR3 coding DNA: TGTGCCAGCAGCTTGTTGACGACAGATACGCAGTATTTT. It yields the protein CASSLLTTDTQYF.

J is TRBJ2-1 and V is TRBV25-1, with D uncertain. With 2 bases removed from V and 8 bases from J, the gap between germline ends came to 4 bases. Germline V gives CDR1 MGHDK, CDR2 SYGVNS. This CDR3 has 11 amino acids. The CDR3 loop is CASSESYEQFF. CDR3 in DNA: TGTGCCAGCAGTGAAAGTTATGAGCAGTTCTTC.

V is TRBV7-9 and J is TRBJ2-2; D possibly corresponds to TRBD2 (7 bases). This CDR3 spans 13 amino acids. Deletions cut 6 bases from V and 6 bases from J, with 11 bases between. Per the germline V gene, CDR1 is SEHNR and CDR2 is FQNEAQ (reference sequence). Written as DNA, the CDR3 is TGTGCCAGCAGAGGGGGAGGGGCCGGGGAGCTGTTTTTT. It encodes CASRGGGAGELFF.